This T cell receptor beta chain was recorded in a study of OX40 agonist ivuxolimab in advanced cancers. The study's findings and limits: At 0.1 to 3.0 mg/kg, clonal expansion of CD4+ and CD8+ blood T cells had occurred by week 6.

Concerning this clone itself: As yet, its antigen is unknown.

Germline trimming cut 2 bases from V and 7 bases from J; bases unmatched to any gene: 4. This CDR3 spans 15 amino acids. Germline V gene lookup returns CDR1 MDHEN and CDR2 SYDVKM. TCRdb's copy holds only in-frame clones and misses some; the assay was immunoSEQ multiplex PCR. The table records around 49,000 clones, 75% to 90% of them present only once. The TCR sequence derives from an adult with an advanced solid tumor such as melanoma, head and neck, liver or kidney cancer. The sequencing used CD4+ or CD8+ T cells sorted from blood, collected in a trial of the OX40 agonist ivuxolimab. This chain uses TRBV28 with TRBJ1-6, with 8 positions matching TRBD1. As DNA, the CDR3 is TGTGCCAGCAGTTTAGACAGGGGTTACAATTCACCCCTCCACTTT. This translates into CASSLDRGYNSPLHF.